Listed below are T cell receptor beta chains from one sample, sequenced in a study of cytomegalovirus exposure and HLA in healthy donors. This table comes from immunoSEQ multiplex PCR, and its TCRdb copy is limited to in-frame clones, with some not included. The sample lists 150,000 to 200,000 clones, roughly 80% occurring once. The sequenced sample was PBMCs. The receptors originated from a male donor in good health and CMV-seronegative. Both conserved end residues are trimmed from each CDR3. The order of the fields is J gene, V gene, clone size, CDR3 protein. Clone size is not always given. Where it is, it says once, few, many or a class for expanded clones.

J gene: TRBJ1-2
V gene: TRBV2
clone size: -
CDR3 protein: ASSVTGVYGYT

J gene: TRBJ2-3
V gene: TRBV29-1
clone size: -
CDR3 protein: SVAGDFGTDTQY

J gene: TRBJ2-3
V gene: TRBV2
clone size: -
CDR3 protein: ASGGRSTDTQY

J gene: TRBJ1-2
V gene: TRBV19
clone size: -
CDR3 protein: ASHSDIHYGYT

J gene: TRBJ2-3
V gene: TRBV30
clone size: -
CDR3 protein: AWSGGRKPTDTQY

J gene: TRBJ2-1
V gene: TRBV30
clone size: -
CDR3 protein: AWSNGNNEQF

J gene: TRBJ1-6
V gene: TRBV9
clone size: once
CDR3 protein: ASSARSTGFNSPLH

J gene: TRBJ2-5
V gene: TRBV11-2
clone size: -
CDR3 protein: ASRLGYSWEETQY

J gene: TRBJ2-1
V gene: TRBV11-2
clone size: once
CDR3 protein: ASMGRTLYNEQF

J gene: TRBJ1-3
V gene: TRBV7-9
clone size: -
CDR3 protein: ASSGGGQGIRSGNTIY

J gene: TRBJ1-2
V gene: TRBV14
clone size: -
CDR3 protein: ASSTDSTYGYT

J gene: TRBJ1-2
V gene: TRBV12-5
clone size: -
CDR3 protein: ASARGSSLDGYT

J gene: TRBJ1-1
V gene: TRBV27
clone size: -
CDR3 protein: ASSLRGHRNTEAF

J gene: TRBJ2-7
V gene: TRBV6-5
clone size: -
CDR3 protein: ASIRGGTSSYEQY

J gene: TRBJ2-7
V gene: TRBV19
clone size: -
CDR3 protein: ASSPGATSQY

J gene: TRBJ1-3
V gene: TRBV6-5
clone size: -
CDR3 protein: ASTPAAGNTIY

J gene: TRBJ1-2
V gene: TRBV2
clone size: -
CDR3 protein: ASSGAPSGYGYT

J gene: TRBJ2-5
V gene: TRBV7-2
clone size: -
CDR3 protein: ASSLMAGPEETQY